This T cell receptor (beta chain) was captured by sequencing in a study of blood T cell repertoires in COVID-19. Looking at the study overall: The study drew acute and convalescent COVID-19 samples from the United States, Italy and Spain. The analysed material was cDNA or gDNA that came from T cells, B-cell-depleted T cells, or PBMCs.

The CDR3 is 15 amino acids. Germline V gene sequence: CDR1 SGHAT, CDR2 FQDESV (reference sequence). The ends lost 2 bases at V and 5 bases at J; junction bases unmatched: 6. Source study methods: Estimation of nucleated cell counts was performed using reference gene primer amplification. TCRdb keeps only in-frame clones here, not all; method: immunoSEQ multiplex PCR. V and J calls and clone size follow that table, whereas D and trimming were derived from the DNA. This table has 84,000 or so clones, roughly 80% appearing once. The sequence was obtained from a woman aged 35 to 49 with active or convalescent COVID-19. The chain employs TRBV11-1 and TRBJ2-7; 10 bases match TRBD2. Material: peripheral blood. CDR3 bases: TGTGCCAGCAGCTTATCTAGCGGGAGCTTCCACGAGCAGTACTTC. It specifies CASSLSSGSFHEQYF.